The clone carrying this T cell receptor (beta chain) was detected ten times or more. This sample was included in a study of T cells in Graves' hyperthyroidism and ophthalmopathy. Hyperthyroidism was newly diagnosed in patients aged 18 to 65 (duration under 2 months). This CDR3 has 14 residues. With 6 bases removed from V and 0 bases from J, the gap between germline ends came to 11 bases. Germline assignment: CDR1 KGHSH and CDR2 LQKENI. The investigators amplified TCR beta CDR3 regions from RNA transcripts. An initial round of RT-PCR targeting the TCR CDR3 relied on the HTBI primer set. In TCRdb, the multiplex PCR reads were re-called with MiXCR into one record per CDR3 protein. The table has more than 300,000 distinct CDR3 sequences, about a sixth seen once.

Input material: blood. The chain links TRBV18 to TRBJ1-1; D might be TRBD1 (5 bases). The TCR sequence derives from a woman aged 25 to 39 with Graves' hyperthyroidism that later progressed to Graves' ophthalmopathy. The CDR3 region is CASSSQGLNTEAFF. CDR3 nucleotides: TGTGCCAGCTCCTCGCAGGGATTGAACACTGAAGCTTTCTTT.